A selection of T cell receptor beta chains follows, all from one sample in a study of Graves' ophthalmopathy and Graves' hyperthyroidism. TCRdb re-derived calls from the multiplex PCR reads in MiXCR, one entry per CDR3 protein. The data hold some 390,000 distinct CDR3 sequences, with around 20% observed a single time. The sequencing sample was made of peripheral blood. These receptors were obtained from a woman aged 18 to 35 with Graves' ophthalmopathy. Both conserved end residues are part of each CDR3. A D gene is named only where the DNA matches it firmly.

V	D	CDR3
TRBV19	TRBD1	CASSISSRDRRAKNIQYF
TRBV5-6	NA	CASSLAGRTGNTIYF
TRBV29-1	TRBD2	CSVRRTSGTGELFF
TRBV2	TRBD1	CASSRDREETQYF
TRBV5-1	TRBD1	CASSPTGASGAFF
TRBV6-2/TRBV6-3	NA	CASSPHGRSSSYEQYF
TRBV4-2	TRBD2	CASSQDLGGSRHEQYF
TRBV12-3/TRBV12-4	NA	CASSAGPRMNTEAFF
TRBV7-2	NA	CASSEGGLSWAFRNQPQHF
TRBV27	NA	CASKSTDQPQHF
TRBV11-2	TRBD1	CASSPGTVLEAFF
TRBV27	NA	CASSWNSPFSPLHF
TRBV20-1	TRBD2	CSAQASGTTRREQYF
TRBV28	TRBD1	CASSSSLGQQETQYF
TRBV7-2	NA	CASSLELPRHSPLHF
TRBV6-5	NA	CASSYSLPGNTIYF
TRBV4-1	NA	CASSQVDTRGQPQHF
TRBV7-2	TRBD1	CASSLRDSSGNTIYF
TRBV7-3	NA	CASSLERLNTEAFF
TRBV6-2/TRBV6-3	NA	CASSGRGRTEAFF
TRBV7-2	TRBD1	CASSLGGTGFSYEQYF
TRBV29-1	NA	CSVVSRGLATEAFF
TRBV15	NA	CATSRDVKGIEAFF
TRBV6-2/TRBV6-3	NA	CASSYSTVHGPQHF
TRBV4-3	TRBD2	CASSQDTSGAYEQYF
TRBV27	TRBD2	CASLGLAGTGELFF
TRBV27	NA	CASSSVPIRSYEQYF
TRBV3-1	NA	CASSQEFTYEQYF
TRBV19	TRBD1	CASRMTGDGETQCF
TRBV12-3/TRBV12-4	TRBD1	CASSDRGQWQETQYF
TRBV4-3	NA	CASSLRGYNSPLHF
TRBV28	TRBD2	CASSIAGGFQETQYF
TRBV12-3/TRBV12-4	NA	CASSLDGRRAFF
TRBV7-2	NA	CASSFGRDGPQHF
TRBV18	TRBD1	CASSPQGEETQYF
TRBV28	NA	CASTLTGRHQPQHF
TRBV11-2	NA	CASSLFRAPRETQYF
TRBV5-1	TRBD1	CASSAADRGDYEQYF
TRBV11-1	NA	CVPPWSRGPQSTEAFF
TRBV19	TRBD2	CASSARPTSGGPYEQYF